This T cell receptor beta chain comes out of a study of cytomegalovirus exposure and HLA in healthy donors. In the case of this clone: What it recognizes is unknown.

Study-level findings and limits: Many donors carried some public TCRs, although rarity characterized most TCR sequences.

The PCR made use of 60 Vbeta and 13 Jbeta primers. TCRdb's copy holds only in-frame clones and misses some; the assay was immunoSEQ multiplex PCR. This sample's table reports roughly 110,000 clones. The CDR3 contains 16 residues. Losses at the gene ends were 0 bases for V and 13 bases for J; bases not matched to a gene: 11. CDR1 and CDR2 from the germline V gene are SGHRS and YFSETQ. This cohort consisted of healthy bone marrow donors. The chain carries TRBV5-1 and TRBJ1-6, with 9 bases that match TRBD1. This receptor was obtained from a man under 40 in good health and CMV-seronegative. Sample: PBMCs. For the CDR3, the DNA is TGCGCCAGCAGCTTGGGGGGACAGGGCCTAATTTCGCCCCTCCACTTT. Amino acid sequence: CASSLGGQGLISPLHF.